Shown below are 3 T cell receptor beta chains from a single sample sequenced in a study of blood T cell repertoires in COVID-19. The table came from immunoSEQ multiplex PCR; TCRdb's copy has only in-frame clones and leaves some out. The repertoire consists of just under 150,000 clones, with 70% to 90% occurring once and the leading ten covering more than 2%. Sequenced material: peripheral blood. The receptors originated from a human donor with acute or convalescent COVID-19. The donor label of this sample is uncertain.

The chain combines TRBV11-3 with TRBJ2-2; TRBD2 aligns across 7 bases. J gave up 3 bases and V 5 bases, and 9 bases lay outside the gene matches. Germline V lookup: CDR1 SGHNT, CDR2 YENEEA. CDR3 length equals 16 residues. This chain's CDR3 is CASSPQGTTYTGELFF. CDR3 in DNA: TGTGCCAGCAGCCCCCAAGGGACTACCTACACCGGGGAGCTGTTTTTT.

The chain employs TRBV10-3 and TRBJ1-2; 8 bases are a match to TRBD1. CDR3 length equals 15 residues. The V and J ends lost 3 bases and 4 bases, in that order; junction bases with no gene match: 7. Germline loops: CDR1 ENHRY, CDR2 SYGVKD. The CDR3 reads CAISDAGTGAYGYTF. CDR3 bases: TGTGCCATCAGTGACGCCGGGACAGGAGCCTATGGCTACACCTTC.

The V gene is TRBV21-1, the J gene TRBJ2-3; the table gives TRBD2 as D, unverified against the DNA. TRBV21-1 has pseudogene status. The CDR3 covers 16 residues. The CDR3 is CASSKIDGRASDTQYF. The CDR3 coding sequence is TGTGCCAGCAGCAAAATCGACGGGAGGGCTTCGGATACGCAGTATTTT.